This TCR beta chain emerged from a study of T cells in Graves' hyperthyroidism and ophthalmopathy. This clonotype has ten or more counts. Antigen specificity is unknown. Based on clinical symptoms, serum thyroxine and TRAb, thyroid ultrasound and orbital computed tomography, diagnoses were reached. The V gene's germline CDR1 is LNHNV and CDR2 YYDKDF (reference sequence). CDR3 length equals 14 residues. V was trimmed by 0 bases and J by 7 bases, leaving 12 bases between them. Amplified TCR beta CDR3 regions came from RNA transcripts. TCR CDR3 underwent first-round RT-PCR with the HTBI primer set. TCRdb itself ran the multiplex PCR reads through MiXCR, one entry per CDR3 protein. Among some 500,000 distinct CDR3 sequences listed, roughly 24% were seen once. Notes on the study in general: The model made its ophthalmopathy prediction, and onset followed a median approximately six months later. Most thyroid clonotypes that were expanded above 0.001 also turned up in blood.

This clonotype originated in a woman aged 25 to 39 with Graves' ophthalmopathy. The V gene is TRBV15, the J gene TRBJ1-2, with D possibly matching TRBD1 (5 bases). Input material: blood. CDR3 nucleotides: TGTGCCACCAGCAGAGATGCCCTTGGGGGTGGCTACACCTTC. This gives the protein CATSRDALGGGYTF.